Listed below are T cell receptor beta chains from one sample, sequenced in a study of T cell responses to AZD1222 COVID-19 vaccine. TCRdb keeps only in-frame clones here, not all; method: immunoSEQ multiplex PCR. The sample has approximately 140,000 clones, under 95% seen once. Sequencing was performed on peripheral blood, taken on day 0 of AZD1222 vaccination. These receptors were taken from an adult in good health. The conserved cysteine and the conserved F or W are not part of the CDR3 here. A D gene is named only where the DNA matches it firmly. Some rows have no size entry. The others give once, few or many, or a class for an expanded clone.

j_call d_call clone_size v_call cdr3_aa
TRBJ1-4 TRBD1 - TRBV28 ASSSQGEANEKLF
TRBJ2-7 TRBD2 - TRBV18 ASSPLSGRVGYEQY
TRBJ1-2 - once TRBV7-2 ASSSTENYGYT
TRBJ1-1 TRBD1 - TRBV7-2 ASSLGQLNTEAF
TRBJ2-7 TRBD2 - TRBV7-8 ASSSDPAGGGEQY
TRBJ2-2 TRBD2 - TRBV6-4 ASRGNQAGERNGELF
TRBJ1-1 - once TRBV3-1/TRBV3-2 ASSQSDTNTEAF
TRBJ2-7 - - TRBV19 ASSIECPQPSSYEQY
TRBJ2-3 TRBD1 - TRBV7-3 ASSPIPGTGVTQY
TRBJ2-5 TRBD2 - TRBV18 ASSPPQPGGPQETQY
TRBJ1-4 - - TRBV4-3 ASSQDSQVGENEKLF
TRBJ2-3 - - TRBV6-2/TRBV6-3 ASSYIGSTDTQY
TRBJ2-7 TRBD2 - TRBV15 ATSRETSATYEQY
TRBJ2-1 - - TRBV10-3 AISEGLGRVLSNEQF
TRBJ1-1 - - TRBV5-1 ASSYNSQNTEAF
TRBJ1-2 - once TRBV5-1 ASSLAGANYGYT
TRBJ1-4 - - TRBV6-2/TRBV6-3 ASSYPRTGATNEKLF
TRBJ1-2 - - TRBV19 ASSPLGYGYT
TRBJ1-5 TRBD1 - TRBV18 ASSPGQGFNQPQH
TRBJ2-1 - - TRBV4-3 ASSQAQNQYNEQF
TRBJ2-7 - - TRBV6-5 ASRGGSYEQY
TRBJ2-3 - - TRBV7-8 ASSLGGAAGADTQY
TRBJ2-7 - - TRBV5-1 ASSLTGSTYEQY
TRBJ1-2 - - TRBV19 ASSIIAGLQGYGYT
TRBJ2-5 TRBD1 - TRBV11-1 ASSFGQGQETQY
TRBJ1-6 TRBD1 - TRBV9 ASSTGTGNSPLH
TRBJ1-6 - - TRBV7-9 ASSLGQGTSSPLH
TRBJ2-7 - once TRBV6-5 ASSRGQRAYEQY
TRBJ1-3 TRBD1 - TRBV19 ASIGRGKTGNTIY
TRBJ2-4 - - TRBV6-2/TRBV6-3 ASSTKTANIQY
TRBJ1-2 TRBD1 - TRBV5-1 ASSLGTGYGYT
TRBJ2-5 - - TRBV19 ASSGVPSGETQY